The 15 T cell receptor beta chains below all came from one sample that was sequenced in a study of CD8+ T cells in alopecia areata (dated by TCRdb to 2017 to 2018). Library prep was done by the immunoSEQ multiplex PCR assay. RNA was extracted from all samples and reverse transcribed into cDNA as template for TCR sequencing. The immuneACCESS repertoire file appears here via TCRdb, limited to in-frame rearrangements. These files lack a portion of the clones; in checked studies, under half of the deficit traces to unresolved V genes, and the cause of the others is not known. In this sample the table shows about 190,000 clones, approximately 60% of which occur a single time. Roughly 0.7% of the sample rests with the top ten. Taken with the paper, the label for time point translates to: around 29 days on oral tofacitinib. The sample's treatment or condition, from its label and the paper: oral pan-JAK inhibitor, 5-10 mg twice daily.

Sequenced here: CD4+ T cells sorted from blood, sampled at week 4, from a patient treated with tofacitinib. These receptors originate from a human donor with alopecia areata.

The chain has TRBV5-6 and TRBJ2-5; D gene unclear. Germline CDR1 is SGHDT and CDR2 is YYEEEE. The CDR3 runs to 13 residues. The V gene lost 5 bases and the J gene lost 1 base, with 9 bases spanning the gap. DNA of the CDR3: TGTGCCAGCAGGAGACGGTCCCAAGAGACCCAGTACTTC. Translating it yields CASRRRSQETQYF. The full variable domain, in which reference TRBV5-6 and TRBJ2-5 provide the parts outside the CDR3, is DAGVTQSPTHLIKTRGQQVTLRCSPKSGHDTVSWYQQALGQGPQFIFQYYEEEERQRGNFPDRFSGHQFPNYSSELNVNALLLGDSALYLCASRRRSQETQYFGPGTRLLVL.

This clone is a singleton in its sample. The chain recombines TRBV18 with TRBJ1-2, with a possible D match to TRBD1 (6 bases). The CDR3 runs to 14 residues. V was pared by 5 bases and J by 12 bases, with 22 bases between. CDR1 and CDR2 from the germline V gene are KGHSH and LQKENI. CDR3 protein: CASSVIHERGVNTF. The CDR3 DNA reads TGTGCCAGCTCAGTCATCCACGAGAGGGGGGTCAACACCTTC. The full variable domain, with the rest looked up from reference TRBV18 and TRBJ1-2, is NAGVMQNPRHLVRRRGQEARLRCSPMKGHSHVYWYRQLPEEGLKFMVYLQKENIIDESGMPKERFSAEFPKEGPSILRIQQVVRGDSAAYFCASSVIHERGVNTFGSGTRLTVV.

DNA for the CDR3: TGTGCCAGCAGCACTCCGACTAGCGGAGACCGGTACGAGCAGTACTTC. Encoded protein: CASSTPTSGDRYEQYF. The chain couples TRBV5-6 to TRBJ2-7; 9 bases align to TRBD2. CDR3 length: 16 residues. V was clipped by 4 bases and J by 4 bases; unmatched bases: 12. Germline V gives CDR1 SGHDT, CDR2 YYEEEE.

This clone was observed a handful of times. V is TRBV30 and J is TRBJ2-5, with D unclear. Trimming left V 4 bases short and J 3 bases short, with 6 bases between. The CDR3 extends over 11 amino acids. Germline V gene sequence: CDR1 GTSNPN, CDR2 SVGIG (reference sequence). This CDR3 is CAWTPKETQYF. CDR3 sequence (DNA): TGTGCCTGGACGCCAAAAGAGACCCAGTACTTC.

There are a few counts of this clone. The chain couples TRBV7-2 to TRBJ2-5, with 9 bases fitting TRBD2. V dropped 5 bases and J dropped 6; count of bases not matched to a gene: 7. CDR3 length: 14 residues. Germline V lookup: CDR1 SGHTA, CDR2 FQGNSA. CDR3 protein: CASSQLAGVKTQYF. DNA of the CDR3: TGTGCCAGCAGCCAACTAGCGGGCGTAAAGACCCAGTACTTC.

This clone appeared a few times. The V gene is TRBV6-5, the J gene TRBJ2-7; D unclear. CDR3 length: 11 amino acids. Trimming took off 6 bases at V and 4 bases at J, with 7 bases between the two ends. CDR1 is MNHEY and CDR2 is SVGAGI in the germline V gene. The CDR3 DNA follows: TGTGCCAGCAGACTGTTGTACGAGCAGTACTTC. It encodes CASRLLYEQYF.

The chain carries TRBV7-9 and TRBJ1-4; weak D call: TRBD1 (5 bases). The CDR3 contains 13 residues. The germline gives CDR1 SEHNR, CDR2 FQNEAQ (reference sequence). V was clipped by 8 bases and J by 8 bases, with 15 bases between them. The DNA of the CDR3 is TGTGCCAGCGTCTCAGGGTCTCACGAAAAACTGTTTTTT. Translating gives CASVSGSHEKLFF. The complete variable domain, with remaining parts taken from reference TRBV7-9 and TRBJ1-4, reads DTGVSQNPRHKITKRGQNVTFRCDPISEHNRLYWYRQTLGQGPEFLTYFQNEAQLEKSRLLSDRFSAERPKGSFSTLEIQRTEQGDSAMYLCASVSGSHEKLFFGSGTQLSVL.

Only one count was recorded for this clone. The CDR3 region has the DNA TGTGCCTGGAGCTTAGGGCGATCGGAAAACATTCAGTACTTC. Translating gives CAWSLGRSENIQYF. This sequence joins TRBV30 and TRBJ2-4; D unresolved. Trimming took 3 bases from V and 5 from J, leaving 14 bases between them. The germline CDR1 and CDR2 sequences are GTSNPN and SVGIG (reference sequence). This CDR3 spans 14 amino acids. The whole variable domain, filled in from reference TRBV30 and TRBJ2-4, reads SQTIHQWPATLVQPVGSPLSLECTVEGTSNPNLYWYRQAAGRGLQLLFYSVGIGQISSEVPQNLSASRPQDRQFILSSKKLLLSDSGFYLCAWSLGRSENIQYFGAGTRLSVL.

This sequence joins TRBV5-4 and TRBJ2-5; TRBD1 matches 7 bases. The ends lost 4 bases at V and 2 bases at J; junction bases unmatched: 2. The CDR3 length is 13 residues. Germline-derived CDR1 and CDR2 are SGHNT and YYREEE (reference sequence). The CDR3 here is CASSGTAQETQYF. CDR3 nucleotide sequence: TGTGCCAGCAGCGGGACAGCTCAAGAGACCCAGTACTTC.

This sequence joins TRBV19 and TRBJ2-5; D is perhaps TRBD1 (6 bases). The V gene lost 6 bases and the J gene lost 5 bases, with 10 bases spanning the gap. The CDR3 is 12 amino acids. CDR1 is LNHDA and CDR2 is SQIVND in the germline V gene (reference sequence). The CDR3 loop is CASSHRVETQYF. CDR3 bases: TGTGCCAGTAGCCACAGGGTGGAGACCCAGTACTTC. The entire variable domain, with the rest obtained from reference TRBV19 and TRBJ2-5, is as follows: DGGITQSPKYLFRKEGQNVTLSCEQNLNHDAMYWYRQDPGQGLRLIYYSQIVNDFQKGDIAEGYSVSREKKESFPLTVTSAQKNPTAFYLCASSHRVETQYFGPGTRLLVL.

The chain employs TRBV29-1 and TRBJ2-7; D gene unclear. The CDR3 has 11 amino acids. Germline CDR1 is SQVTM and CDR2 is ANQGSEA. The V gene lost 2 bases and the J gene lost 8 bases, with 10 bases spanning the gap. Here the CDR3 DNA reads TGCAGCGTTGAAACAACAGTGCAGCAGTACTTC. It specifies CSVETTVQQYF.

This chain joins TRBV10-3 and TRBJ2-7, with 7 bases aligning to TRBD2. J was trimmed by 0 bases and V by 11 bases; bases with no gene match: 10. The CDR3 runs to 14 residues. Germline V CDR1 and CDR2: ENHRY, SYGVKD. CDR3 coding DNA: TGTGCCTCCCTAGCGGCCTTACCCTCCTACGAGCAGTACTTC. Translation gives CASLAALPSYEQYF.

The chain employs TRBV29-1 and TRBJ1-3; D possibly corresponds to TRBD1 (5 bases). Germline CDR1 SQVTM, CDR2 ANQGSEA. Deletions cut 4 bases from V and 1 base from J, with 17 bases between. The CDR3 length is 16 residues. CDR3 bases: TGCAGCGTTGTGGCCCCGCTCCGGACATCTGGAAACACCATATATTTT. Translation: CSVVAPLRTSGNTIYF. The full variable domain, in which reference TRBV29-1 and TRBJ1-3 provide the parts outside the CDR3, is SAVISQKPSRDICQRGTSLTIQCQVDSQVTMMFWYRQQPGQSLTLIATANQGSEATYESGFVIDKFPISRPNLTFSTLTVSNMSPEDSSIYLCSVVAPLRTSGNTIYFGEGSWLTVV.

As for this clone: Within the sample, other DNA sequences also encode this same CDR3. This chain uses TRBV30 with TRBJ1-2; TRBD1 matches at 11 bases. Germline-derived CDR1 and CDR2 are GTSNPN and SVGIG (reference sequence). The CDR3 sequence is 13 residues long. V lost 2 bases, J lost 8 bases, and 4 bases stayed unmatched. The CDR3 DNA reads as TGTGCCTGGAGTCCAGGACAGGGGGCGGGCTACACCTTC. Its protein is CAWSPGQGAGYTF.

The gene calls are TRBV29-1 and TRBJ2-2, with D possibly TRBD1 on 5 matching bases. With 7 bases removed from V and 6 bases from J, the gap between germline ends came to 21 bases. Germline V CDR1 and CDR2: SQVTM, ANQGSEA. This CDR3 has 15 residues. This CDR3 is CSAWFKDTSPGELFF. Here the CDR3 DNA reads TGCAGCGCCTGGTTTAAGGACACCTCTCCCGGGGAGCTGTTTTTT.